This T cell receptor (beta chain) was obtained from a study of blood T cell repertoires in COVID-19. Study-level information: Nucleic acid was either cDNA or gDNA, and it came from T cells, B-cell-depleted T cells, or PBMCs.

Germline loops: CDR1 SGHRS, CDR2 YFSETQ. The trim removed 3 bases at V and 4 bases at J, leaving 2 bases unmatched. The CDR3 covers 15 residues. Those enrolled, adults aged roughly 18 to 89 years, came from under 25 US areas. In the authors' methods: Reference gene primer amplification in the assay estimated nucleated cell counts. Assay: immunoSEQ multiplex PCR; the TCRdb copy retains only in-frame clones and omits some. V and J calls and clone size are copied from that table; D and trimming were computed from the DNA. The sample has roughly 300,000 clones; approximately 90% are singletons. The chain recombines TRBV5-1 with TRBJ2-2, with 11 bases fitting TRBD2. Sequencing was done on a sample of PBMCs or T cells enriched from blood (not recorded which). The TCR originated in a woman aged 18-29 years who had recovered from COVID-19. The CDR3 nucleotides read TGCGCCAGCAGCTACACTAGCGGGGGCACCGGGGAGCTGTTTTTT. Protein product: CASSYTSGGTGELFF.